This T cell receptor beta chain comes out of a study of cytomegalovirus exposure and HLA in healthy donors (dated by TCRdb to the late 2010s). Looking at the study overall: An earlier analysis of roughly 500 of the donors reported roughly 300 Gb of sequence data and 117 million unique TCR beta sequences from about 179 million T cells. An early release covering around 630 HLA-typed donors comprised about 290 gigabases of sequencing data and tens of millions of unique TCR sequences. The genetic ancestry cluster associated with self-reported Caucasian donors included over 65% of the approximately 400 genotyped donors. The study was designed to test whether signatures of past pathogen exposure could be identified by cataloging public T cell receptors. The study used immunosequencing to profile the T cell repertoires of several hundred subjects and linked those repertoires to cytomegalovirus serostatus. In addition to the first cohort of 666 subjects, a separate validation cohort of around 110 different subjects was used. To predict cytomegalovirus infection status, the study brought together high-throughput TCR immunosequencing, statistical association of individual TCRs with disease status, and machine learning. In a later analysis, previously published TCR beta repertoires from hundreds of donors were re-analyzed and high-resolution HLA genotyping was added so that TCR occurrence patterns could be studied. In the later analysis, no new phenotypic data were used to find candidate immune exposures; instead, reliance was placed on TCR beta sequences and their occurrence across donors. An earlier analysis of 587 of the donors used high-throughput TCR beta sequencing to judge whether each TCR beta V gene segment behaved as functional or pseudogenic. Alongside the repertoire data, information on donor age, sex, ethnicity and CMV serostatus was compiled. In a later genetic analysis, genome-wide SNP genotypes for about 65% of the roughly 670 donors were used, and that subset was treated as a discovery cohort. Every repertoire in the discovery cohort had been generated on one and the same sequencing platform. Class I and class II HLA loci were covered by the typing at four-digit resolution. Typing coverage differed by locus: A, B, C, DRB1 and DQB1 were typed in roughly 629-640 donors, DQA1 in 522, DPA1 in 600 to 610, and DPB1 in roughly 470. Because of strong linkage in the cohort, roughly five DR-DQ haplotypes were treated as single units for association and clustering. Among roughly 400 genotyped donors of the cohort, an average of roughly 230,000 unique TCR beta nucleotide sequences was sequenced per donor, of which about 18% were non-productive. Overall study outcomes, separate from this receptor: A later analysis found that most CMV-associated TCR beta chains appeared HLA-restricted, with HLA associations seemingly driven largely by CMV exposure. Cytomegalovirus status was reported to be diagnosed by the classifier with high specificity and sensitivity in both the original and validation cohorts. Linkage disequilibrium might explain the correlated functional status among segregating V segments, but an unknown experimental factor could not be ruled out. Because HLA typing was unavailable for some donors at each locus, only the typed subset was used in association tests. Because counts were too low, 15 to 20 rarely observed V segments, including chromosome 9 orphons, were excluded from the earlier analysis of fewer than 650 of the donors. A later analysis found that TCR association rates varied across HLA loci, with DRB1 alleles showing the most associated TCRs and HLA-C alleles the fewest. In a later genetic analysis, fewer N-insertions in productive TCRs were reported among donors in an Asian-associated ancestry cluster than the 666-donor mean. It was suggested by the authors that the approach could potentially be generalized to other disease states and immunological phenotypes. Strong co-occurrence of HLA alleles, especially DR and DQ, made assigning TCR associations to individual alleles difficult. An earlier analysis of roughly 570 of the donors showed that most TCR beta V segments appeared in productive rearrangements either about 87% or about 30% of the time, which broadly matched IMGT annotations. For the cohort, immune exposure information was limited to CMV serostatus. A few of the identified cytomegalovirus-associated TCR beta chains were confirmed in vitro to be specific for cytomegalovirus antigens. Some IMGT-functional V segments, including TRBV6-2 and TRBV6-3, could not be distinguished by the 87-base-pair reads and were therefore excluded. In the study, 150 to 200 TCR beta chains were listed as associated with cytomegalovirus. In a later genetic analysis, a missense DCLRE1C variant was associated with V-gene and J-gene trimming of TCR beta chains, and the association was replicated in an independent cohort. In a later analysis, 16,951 TCR beta sequences were associated with specific HLA alleles at a false discovery rate of 0.05. Only TCR beta chains were sequenced in this cohort, and the absence of alpha or paired-chain data limited detectable features. Most TCR sequences were observed very rarely across donors, whereas some public TCRs were present in many individuals. A later analysis found that HLA-associated TCR beta chains were more clonally expanded and had lower generation probabilities than equally common non-associated chains. A cluster of highly shared sequence variants was judged likely to represent a technical artifact of the sequencing pipeline. In a later analysis, several top co-occurrence clusters were reported to appear linked to parvovirus B19, influenza, CMV and Epstein-Barr virus. A further reported finding was that TCR beta sequences accurately predicted the HLA-A and HLA-B alleles for most subjects in the first cohort. Presence/absence analyses assumed roughly uniform sequencing depth across donors, an assumption that may not hold.

The cohort comprised around 700 healthy bone marrow donors. At the time of sampling, all cohort members were nominally healthy, though unrecorded immune exposures were likely present. The donor tested CMV seropositive, placing the donor among the 289 seropositive members of the cohort. Every donor gave a peripheral blood sample, and the peripheral blood mononuclear cells from that sample were used for TCR beta sequencing. Genomic DNA extraction from the blood cell samples was performed with the Qiagen DNeasy Blood Extraction Kit. Compared with germline, V lacks 6 bases and J lacks 5 bases; bases without a gene match: 14. The germline V gene (reference sequence) provides CDR1 SEHNR and CDR2 FQNEAQ. The CDR3 runs 17 amino acids, cysteine and phenylalanine included. CDR3 DNA is the only sequence kept; it has 51 bases, read in frame from the first base. Concerning this clone itself: The specificity of this receptor is unknown. No base quality values were provided; no much bigger clone lies one nucleotide off.

The method behind the library was the immunoSEQ multiplex PCR assay. For the multiplex PCR, a mixture combining 60 forward primers for TCR Vbeta segments and 13 reverse primers for TCR Jbeta segments was used. The CDR3 region of rearranged TCR beta genes was amplified from genomic DNA with a multiplex PCR assay. Amplified TCR beta libraries were sequenced as 87-base-pair reads on the Illumina HiSeq System. On the study's bioinformatics: A later analysis tallied roughly 80 million unique TCR beta chains across the roughly 610 repertoires, and some 10 million of those chains were shared by two or more donors. A nearest-neighbor algorithm error-corrected the raw reads and collapsed the reads into unique sequences, merging closely related sequences to remove PCR and sequencing errors. To assign V, D and J gene segments, CDR3 sequences were aligned to IMGT reference sequences. For a sequence to be retained, a match of at least six nucleotides was required to both a V gene segment and a J gene segment. Rearrangements were classified as productive when the CDR3 lacked stop codons and remained in frame with V and J, and all other rearrangements were classified as non-productive. CDR3 was defined according to IMGT convention as the region running from the second conserved V-encoded cysteine to the conserved J-encoded phenylalanine. The earlier analysis of about 620 of the donors excluded sequences that lacked an unambiguous match to a single V gene segment. In an earlier analysis of 587 of the donors, a V segment was called functional when productive rearrangements were above 56.7%, and segregating when the standard deviation between donors exceeded 5%. A statistical classification framework was developed to diagnose cytomegalovirus status using the catalog of TCR beta chain sequences. V and J gene assignment, in a later analysis, came from comparing TCR nucleotide sequences with IMGT/GENE-DB human TR gene sequences. Using the TCRdist pipeline, a later analysis assigned CDR3 sequences along with most-parsimonious VDJ recombination scenarios. In a later analysis, each TCR beta chain was defined by its CDR3 amino acid sequence together with its V-gene family, and reads without a unique V-gene family were excluded. A later analysis removed several hundred highly shared, low-generation-probability nucleotide sequences to deal with suspected cross-contamination and a sequencing artifact. A later analysis calculated a clonal expansion index for each public chain from normalized within-repertoire ranks of inferred template counts. In a later analysis, generation probabilities were computed using a VDJ recombination model fitted to out-of-frame rearrangements, and the results were checked against IGoR. In a later analysis, TCR-TCR, TCR-HLA and TCR-CMV co-occurrence was scored with hypergeometric tests, and a repertoire-size bias correction was applied to TCR pairs. A later analysis estimated false discovery rates by permuting HLA or CMV assignments 20 times. In a later analysis, co-occurring TCRs were grouped using DBSCAN, and TCRdist sequence similarity was added for clustering within HLA-allele-positive subsets. For co-occurrence clustering, repertoires with fewer than 30,000 or more than 120,000 public chains were excluded, along with roughly 5 repertoires with anomalous nucleotide sharing. TCRdb retrieved this table from immuneACCESS and kept in-frame rearrangements only. Not all clones are present; in checked studies, unresolved V genes account for under half, and no reason is known for the remainder. For V, J and clone size, that table is used; D and trimming come from the DNA. The sample has roughly 110,000 clones on record, 80% to 85% of them singletons. 22% of the sample rests with the top ten.

The material sequenced was PBMCs. This clonotype originated in a man aged 25 to 40 in good health and CMV-seropositive. The chain uses TRBV7-9 and TRBJ2-1, with 9 bases matching TRBD2. The CDR3 sequence is CASSFPRGASGDNEQFF. The DNA is TGTGCCAGCAGTTTCCCGCGAGGGGCTAGCGGGGACAATGAGCAGTTCTTC.